One sample yielded the 23 T cell receptor beta chains listed below, sequenced in a study of T cells in Graves' hyperthyroidism and ophthalmopathy. There were TCR beta CDR3 regions amplified from RNA transcripts. Researchers ran a first-round RT-PCR on the TCR CDR3 using the HTBI primer set. From the multiplex PCR reads, TCRdb called clonotypes with MiXCR, one entry per CDR3 protein. This sample has roughly 600,000 distinct CDR3 sequences; around 13% occur once, and the top ten carry about 12%. The sequencing sample was made of blood. These receptors were collected from a woman between 45 and 60 years old with Graves' ophthalmopathy.

The V call is TRBV6-5, the J call TRBJ2-7, with D perhaps matching TRBD2 (6 bases). Per germline, CDR1 MNHEY and CDR2 SVGAGI. Trimming removed 4 bases at V and 0 bases at J, with 16 bases between. CDR3 length equals 16 residues. Written as DNA, the CDR3 is TGTGCCAGCAGTTGGACCCCGGGAGCGAGCTCCTACGAGCAGTACTTC. As protein: CASSWTPGASSYEQYF.

The chain recombines TRBV15 with TRBJ2-7; D unclear. V was cut by 1 base and J by 3 bases, with 7 bases left in between. Germline CDR1 is LNHNV and CDR2 is YYDKDF (reference sequence). CDR3 size: 13 residues. The CDR3 nucleotides read TGTGCCACCAGCAGAGGTGGGCTCTACGAGCAGTACTTC. Protein product: CATSRGGLYEQYF.

This clonotype came up a few times. The CDR3 loop is CAWRGGTGEAFF. The CDR3 DNA follows: TGTGCCTGGAGAGGCGGTACGGGTGAAGCTTTCTTT. The V call is TRBV30, the J call TRBJ1-1; D uncertain. This CDR3 has 12 amino acids. CDR1 and CDR2 (germline): GTSNPN, SVGIG (reference sequence). The germline V and J ends were trimmed by 3 bases and 7 bases, with 12 bases remaining between them.

This clonotype has ten or more counts. This chain connects TRBV20-1 to TRBJ1-5; a possible D gene is TRBD1 (5 bases). The CDR3 length is 17 residues. V was trimmed by 5 bases and J by 0 bases, leaving 20 bases between them. Germline V gives CDR1 DFQATT, CDR2 SNEGSKA (reference sequence). The CDR3 loop is CSALKAERGYSNQPQHF. The DNA for the CDR3 is TGCAGTGCTCTCAAGGCCGAAAGGGGATATAGCAATCAGCCCCAGCATTTT.

There are many counts of this clonotype. J is TRBJ2-7 and V is TRBV20-1, with TRBD1 identical over 7 bases. From germline, CDR1 is DFQATT and CDR2 SNEGSKA (reference sequence). The CDR3 loop spans 14 amino acids. V trimming: 0 bases; J trimming: 5 bases; junction bases outside the gene matches: 7. The CDR3 loop is CSAREQGISNEQYF. DNA of the CDR3: TGCAGTGCTAGAGAACAGGGGATATCAAACGAGCAGTACTTC.

This clonotype came up a few times. CDR3 residues: CSAAGGPGYEQFF. DNA for the CDR3: TGCAGTGCCGCGGGAGGGCCCGGTTATGAGCAGTTCTTC. The rearrangement links TRBV20-1 to TRBJ2-1; 9 nucleotides match TRBD2. Germline V gene lookup returns CDR1 DFQATT and CDR2 SNEGSKA (reference sequence). V shed 6 bases, J shed 8 bases, and the junction held 8 bases outside the gene matches. The CDR3 is 13 amino acids.

The rearrangement uses TRBV5-1 and TRBJ1-3; possible D gene TRBD1, 5 bases. CDR3 length: 19 residues. The germline V and J ends were trimmed by 1 base and 0 bases, with 20 bases remaining between them. CDR1 is SGHRS and CDR2 is YFSETQ in the germline V gene. The CDR3 DNA sequence: TGCGCCAGCAGCTTGAGATGGGCAGACAGAGTTGACTCTGGAAACACCATATATTTT. Protein: CASSLRWADRVDSGNTIYF.

This clonotype was seen at least ten times. V and J are TRBV10-3 and TRBJ2-7; 7 bases fit TRBD1. The junction had 9 bases not matched to a gene; V was cut back by 2 bases and J by 2 bases. This CDR3 is built from 16 residues. Germline CDR1 ENHRY, CDR2 SYGVKD. In nucleotides, the CDR3 is TGTGCCATCAGTGAGCCGACGACAGGGAAAACCTACGAGCAGTACTTC. This codes for CAISEPTTGKTYEQYF.

This clonotype was recorded many times. J is TRBJ2-1 and V is TRBV7-2; D may be TRBD2 (6 bases). This CDR3 contains 14 residues. The germline V gene has CDR1 SGHTA and CDR2 FQGNSA. Between the trimmed V and J ends, which lost 2 bases and 6 bases, there was a span of 11 bases. CDR3 sequence reads: CASSLKLARNEQFF. The CDR3 DNA is TGTGCCAGCAGCTTAAAGCTAGCGCGCAATGAGCAGTTCTTC. The full variable domain, its missing parts supplied by reference TRBV7-2 and TRBJ2-1, is GAGVSQSPSNKVTEKGKDVELRCDPISGHTALYWYRQSLGQGLEFLIYFQGNSAPDKSGLPSDRFSAERTGGSVSTLTIQRTQQEDSAVYLCASSLKLARNEQFFGPGTRLTVL.

This clonotype was counted many times. The chain is built from TRBV7-3 and TRBJ2-7; 10 bases are a match to TRBD2. Germline CDR1 reads SGHTA; CDR2 reads FQGTGA. The CDR3 is made up of 15 amino acids. V lost 1 base and J lost 5; bases outside the gene matches: 5. The CDR3 DNA is TGTGCCAGCAGCTTAAGGAGCGGGAGGGCCGACGAGCAGTACTTC. The encoded protein is CASSLRSGRADEQYF.

This clonotype was detected a few times. The rearrangement joins TRBV7-3 to TRBJ2-2; D might be TRBD1 or TRBD2, each matching 5 bases. V lost 2 bases, J lost 7 bases, and 11 bases lay in between. Per germline, CDR1 SGHTA and CDR2 FQGTGA. CDR3 length equals 14 residues. The CDR3 DNA follows: TGTGCCAGCAGCTTATTCATGGGGGTCGGGGAGCTGTTTTTT. Its protein is CASSLFMGVGELFF.

In its sample, this clonotype was seen many times. This chain connects TRBV6-1 to TRBJ2-7; D unresolved. V shed 0 bases and J shed 4 bases, with 16 bases lying between them. Germline V gene sequence: CDR1 MNHNS, CDR2 SASEGT. This CDR3 is built from 16 residues. The DNA for the CDR3 is TGTGCCAGCAGTGAAGCGCTTCGTGGAGTGGATTACGAGCAGTACTTC. Protein sequence: CASSEALRGVDYEQYF.

The chain employs TRBV5-4 and TRBJ2-4; D is undetermined. V dropped 4 bases and J dropped 3 bases, with 11 bases sitting between them. Germline CDR1 is SGHNT and CDR2 is YYREEE (reference sequence). The CDR3 runs 14 residues. Here the CDR3 DNA reads TGTGCCAGCAGCGGGGTGGCTGACAAAAACATTCAGTACTTC. It codes for CASSGVADKNIQYF.

Ten or more counts support this clonotype. J is TRBJ2-1 and V is TRBV28; 7 bases map to TRBD2. This CDR3 comprises 16 residues. The V and J ends lost 11 bases and 3 bases, in that order; junction bases with no gene match: 16. CDR1 MDHEN and CDR2 SYDVKM come from the germline V gene. The CDR3 spells CAHGTTEGLSYNEQFF. CDR3 DNA: TGTGCCCACGGGACTACCGAAGGCCTAAGCTACAATGAGCAGTTCTTC.

This clonotype was seen repeatedly, ten times or more. This chain links TRBV5-1 with TRBJ1-5; D unclear. The CDR3 extends over 15 amino acids. Germline V lookup: CDR1 SGHRS, CDR2 YFSETQ. V was trimmed by 0 bases and J by 3 bases, leaving 10 bases between them. This CDR3 is CASSLEGGDNQPQHF. CDR3 coding DNA: TGCGCCAGCAGCTTGGAGGGCGGTGACAATCAGCCCCAGCATTTT.

This clonotype was observed at least ten times. The genes are TRBV2 and TRBJ1-5; the D is unclear. The germline V gene has CDR1 SNHLY and CDR2 FYNNEI. CDR3 length: 12 amino acids. With 3 bases removed from V and 4 bases from J, the gap between germline ends came to 4 bases. CDR3 in DNA: TGTGCCAGCAGTGACCTGAATCAGCCCCAGCATTTT. As protein: CASSDLNQPQHF.

This clonotype was recorded many times. V gene TRBV19 combines with J gene TRBJ2-2; 8 bases are a match to TRBD2. Per the germline V gene, CDR1 is LNHDA and CDR2 is SQIVND (reference sequence). V shed 6 bases, J shed 7 bases, and the junction held 16 bases outside the gene matches. The CDR3 extends over 17 amino acids. CDR3 nucleotides: TGTGCCAGTAGATGGAACTCCGGGACTAGGGGGGACGGGGAGCTGTTTTTT. Translation: CASRWNSGTRGDGELFF. The full variable domain, completed using reference TRBV19 and TRBJ2-2, is DGGITQSPKYLFRKEGQNVTLSCEQNLNHDAMYWYRQDPGQGLRLIYYSQIVNDFQKGDIAEGYSVSREKKESFPLTVTSAQKNPTAFYLCASRWNSGTRGDGELFFGEGSRLTVL.

This clonotype appeared a few times. A junction end diverges from the germline sequence, so it may reflect a read error. CDR3 amino acids: CSARDSRTRGEAQYF. For the CDR3, the DNA is TGCAGTGCTAGAGATTCCCGTACTCGGGGAGAGGCCCAGTACTTC. V and J are TRBV20-1 and TRBJ2-5, with a weak D call TRBD2 (5 bases). The V gene's germline CDR1 is DFQATT and CDR2 SNEGSKA (reference sequence). This CDR3 spans 15 amino acids.

The sample holds a few counts of this clonotype. This rearrangement joins TRBV9 to TRBJ2-2, with 11 bases that match TRBD2. Germline values: CDR1 SGDLS, CDR2 YYNGEE. Trimming cost V 2 bases and J 5 bases; bases outside gene matches: 5. This CDR3 is 16 amino acids long. CDR3 sequence (DNA): TGTGCCAGCAGCGTTACTAGCGGGAGAGAAACCGGGGAGCTGTTTTTT. Protein: CASSVTSGRETGELFF.

The chain carries TRBV7-9 and TRBJ2-5, with TRBD2 matching over 11 bases. Germline V gene lookup returns CDR1 SEHNR and CDR2 FQNEAQ (reference sequence). The J segment lost 3 bases and the V segment lost 5 bases, leaving 8 bases of the junction unmatched. CDR3 size: 16 residues. The DNA of the CDR3 is TGTGCCAGCAGCCGCCCGGGACTAGCGGAAAAAGAGACCCAGTACTTC. Translation: CASSRPGLAEKETQYF.

The chain carries TRBV5-4 and TRBJ2-2, with TRBD2 as a possible D gene (6 bases). Germline values: CDR1 SGHNT, CDR2 YYREEE (reference sequence). Trimming left V 0 bases short and J 2 bases short, with 14 bases between. CDR3 length: 17 amino acids. This CDR3 reads CASSLAVLASNTGELFF. The DNA for the CDR3 is TGTGCCAGCAGCTTGGCCGTCCTAGCGAGCAACACCGGGGAGCTGTTTTTT.

This clonotype has at least ten counts. The chain recombines TRBV20-1 with TRBJ1-1, with 7 bases matching TRBD1. There are 15 residues in the CDR3. From germline, CDR1 is DFQATT and CDR2 SNEGSKA (reference sequence). V lost 0 bases and J lost 1; bases outside the gene matches: 5. CDR3 DNA: TGCAGTGCTAGAGATCGAAGGACAGGGAACACTGAAGCTTTCTTT. It specifies CSARDRRTGNTEAFF.

The chain carries TRBV6-2 or TRBV6-3 and TRBJ2-7; 12 bases are a match to TRBD2. Trimming removed 0 bases from V and 9 bases from J; junction bases left unmatched: 6. The CDR3 is 15 residues long. The germline CDR1 and CDR2 sequences are MNHEY and SVGEGT. CDR3 nucleotide sequence: TGTGCCAGCAGTTACTCGGTGACTAGCGGGAGTGTGCAGTACTTC. This codes for CASSYSVTSGSVQYF.